Presented here are 25 T cell receptor beta chains from one specimen sequenced in a study of blood T cell repertoires in COVID-19. Assay: immunoSEQ multiplex PCR; the TCRdb copy retains only in-frame clones and omits some. The sample has fewer than 300,000 clones; about nine tenths are singletons. Sequenced input: peripheral blood. The source of these receptors is a woman aged 35 to 49 who had recovered from COVID-19.

The chain uses TRBV7-9 and TRBJ1-1, with TRBD1 matching over 8 bases. The germline V gene has CDR1 SEHNR and CDR2 FQNEAQ (reference sequence). V trimming: 0 bases; J trimming: 4 bases; junction bases outside the gene matches: 4. The CDR3 extends over 15 amino acids. The CDR3 sequence: CASSLAQGAITEAFF. CDR3 in DNA: TGTGCCAGCAGCTTAGCGCAGGGGGCGATCACTGAAGCTTTCTTT.

This clone came up once. The V call is TRBV11-2, the J call TRBJ2-7, with D perhaps matching TRBD2 (5 bases). The CDR3 consists of 16 residues. CDR1 is SGHAT and CDR2 is FQNNGV in the germline V gene. Trimming left V 4 bases short and J 2 bases short, with 18 bases between. CDR3 amino acids: CASSSTDSARPYEQYF. The CDR3 DNA is TGTGCCAGCAGCTCTACGGACTCCGCCAGGCCCTACGAGCAGTACTTC.

A few counts support this clone. Other DNA sequences in this specimen translate into the identical CDR3. The chain joins TRBV5-1 to TRBJ2-2; D unclear. Germline V CDR1 and CDR2: SGHRS, YFSETQ. This CDR3 has 14 residues. Trimming cost V 4 bases and J 1 base, with 8 bases left between them. CDR3 sequence reads: CASSLTGNTGELFF. For the CDR3, the DNA is TGCGCCAGCAGCCTGACTGGGAACACCGGGGAGCTGTTTTTT. Supplemented by reference TRBV5-1 and TRBJ2-2, the full variable domain reads KAGVTQTPRYLIKTRGQQVTLSCSPISGHRSVSWYQQTPGQGLQFLFEYFSETQRNKGNFPGRFSGRQFSNSRSEMNVSTLELGDSALYLCASSLTGNTGELFFGEGSRLTVL.

For this clone: Germline is not matched at one junction end, which may reflect a read error. The chain uses TRBV9 and TRBJ1-4; TRBD1 aligns across 10 bases. CDR3 length: 14 residues. Germline CDR1 and CDR2: SGDLS and YYNGEE. As DNA, the CDR3 is TGTGCCAGCAGCGTAGGGGACAGGGGCCCCCCACCGGTTTTT. Translating it yields CASSVGDRGPPPVF.

This clone has only a few counts. This chain joins TRBV29-1 and TRBJ1-1; 7 nucleotides agree with TRBD1. V lost 7 bases to trimming and J lost 5 bases; unmatched junction nucleotides: 13. CDR1 is SQVTM and CDR2 is ANQGSEA in the germline V gene. The CDR3 runs to 14 residues. CDR3 in DNA: TGCAGCGGAACACCGGGGACAGTGGGGACTGAAGCTTTCTTT. It codes for CSGTPGTVGTEAFF. Complete variable domain (other parts from reference TRBV29-1 and TRBJ1-1): SAVISQKPSRDICQRGTSLTIQCQVDSQVTMMFWYRQQPGQSLTLIATANQGSEATYESGFVIDKFPISRPNLTFSTLTVSNMSPEDSSIYLCSGTPGTVGTEAFFGQGTRLTVV.

The chain is built from TRBV5-1 and TRBJ2-2; D unclear. V lost 2 bases, J lost 6 bases, and 11 bases lay in between. The CDR3 has 14 residues. In germline, CDR1 is SGHRS, CDR2 YFSETQ. As DNA, the CDR3 is TGCGCCAGCAGCTTAACGATGGGCGCCGGGGAGCTGTTTTTT. Amino acid sequence: CASSLTMGAGELFF.

The chain employs TRBV7-9 and TRBJ1-4; tentative D call: TRBD1 (5 bases). The CDR3 extends over 17 amino acids. Trimming took off 5 bases at V and 3 bases at J, with 19 bases between the two ends. Per the germline V gene, CDR1 is SEHNR and CDR2 is FQNEAQ (reference sequence). CDR3 sequence: CASSPEVGRGPNEKLFF. CDR3 sequence (DNA): TGTGCCAGCAGCCCGGAAGTAGGGAGGGGACCTAATGAAAAACTGTTTTTT.

The J gene is TRBJ1-6, the V gene TRBV29-1; 10 bases fit TRBD1. The CDR3 runs 13 residues. From germline, CDR1 is SQVTM and CDR2 ANQGSEA. J gave up 9 bases and V 4 bases, and 3 bases lay outside the gene matches. The CDR3 DNA follows: TGCAGCGTTGGACAGGGGGCGGGTTCACCCCTCCACTTT. It translates to CSVGQGAGSPLHF.

The chain employs TRBV5-6 and TRBJ2-1; D unclear. V lost 0 bases and J 5 bases, leaving 6 bases between the germline ends. CDR1 is SGHDT, CDR2 YYEEEE, per germline. The CDR3 is 13 amino acids. In nucleotides, the CDR3 is TGTGCCAGCAGCTTGGGGGCGAACAATGAGCAGTTCTTC. Residues: CASSLGANNEQFF.

This sequence joins TRBV6-1 and TRBJ2-1, with D possibly TRBD1 on 6 matching bases. The CDR3 is 16 amino acids. Trimming removed 4 bases at V and 0 bases at J, with 13 bases between. Germline V gene lookup returns CDR1 MNHNS and CDR2 SASEGT. The CDR3 DNA sequence: TGTGCCAGCAGTGGGCGGACAGCGGCCTCCTACAATGAGCAGTTCTTC. Its translation: CASSGRTAASYNEQFF.

The chain carries TRBV5-5 and TRBJ1-1; unclear D gene. Per germline, CDR1 SGHKS and CDR2 YYEKEE (reference sequence). CDR3 length equals 15 residues. The V gene lost 0 bases and the J gene lost 0 bases, with 9 bases spanning the gap. The CDR3, as DNA: TGTGCCAGCAGCTTGGGTGCCGGGATGAACACTGAAGCTTTCTTT. Translating gives CASSLGAGMNTEAFF.

CDR3 amino acids: CASRRESGSYEQYF. The CDR3 DNA follows: TGTGCCAGCAGGAGGGAGAGCGGCTCCTACGAGCAGTACTTC. This rearrangement joins TRBV2 to TRBJ2-7; weak D call: TRBD2 (5 bases). Trimming cost V 6 bases and J 0 bases, with 12 bases left between them. The CDR3 consists of 14 residues. Germline V CDR1 and CDR2: SNHLY, FYNNEI.

As concerns this clone: In the same sample, other DNA sequences code for this CDR3. The V call is TRBV5-1, the J call TRBJ2-5, with 11 bases identical to TRBD1. The germline V gene encodes CDR1 SGHRS and CDR2 YFSETQ. This CDR3 contains 16 residues. V lost 0 bases, J lost 5 bases, and 6 bases stayed unmatched. Here the CDR3 reads CASSLAGTGGRETQYF. CDR3 DNA: TGCGCCAGCAGCTTGGCAGGGACAGGGGGTAGGGAGACCCAGTACTTC.

V is TRBV4-1 and J is TRBJ1-1; no definite D call. Germline V CDR1 and CDR2: MGHRA, YSYEKL. This CDR3 spans 14 amino acids. V lost 1 base to trimming and J lost 1 base, with 7 bases between them. In nucleotides, the CDR3 is TGCGCCAGCAGCCAAGTTGGGCCGAACACTGAAGCTTTCTTT. This codes for CASSQVGPNTEAFF.

V usage is TRBV19 and J usage is TRBJ1-6, with 9 bases matching TRBD1. Germline CDR1 is LNHDA and CDR2 is SQIVND (reference sequence). The CDR3 spans 17 residues. The trim removed 5 bases at V and 7 bases at J, leaving 12 bases unmatched. CDR3 DNA: TGTGCCAGTAGTTCTACCCGGACAGGGGAATGGAATTCACCCCTCCACTTT. Its translation: CASSSTRTGEWNSPLHF.

The J gene is TRBJ1-6, the V gene TRBV25-1, with D tentatively TRBD1 (6 bases). Germline values: CDR1 MGHDK, CDR2 SYGVNS. V lost 10 bases and J 7 bases, leaving 14 bases between the germline ends. This CDR3 region has 13 residues. The CDR3 loop reads CATAQGNNSPLHF. DNA of the CDR3: TGTGCCACCGCTCAGGGGAACAATTCACCCCTCCACTTT.

The genes are TRBV19 and TRBJ1-5; D not certain. The CDR3 has 15 residues. The germline V gene has CDR1 LNHDA and CDR2 SQIVND (reference sequence). With 0 bases removed from V and 6 bases from J, the gap between germline ends came to 12 bases. The CDR3: CASSIDTRRTQPQHF. The CDR3 DNA is TGTGCCAGTAGTATAGACACCCGGAGGACTCAGCCCCAGCATTTT.

The V gene is TRBV5-1, the J gene TRBJ2-2, with TRBD2 matching over 8 bases. CDR3 length equals 13 residues. J was trimmed by 6 bases and V by 4 bases; bases with no gene match: 2. Germline V CDR1 and CDR2: SGHRS, YFSETQ. CDR3 in DNA: TGCGCCAGCAGCCGGGAGGGTCCCGGGGAGCTGTTTTTT. Translated: CASSREGPGELFF.

This clone was seen just once. This sequence joins TRBV10-1 and TRBJ2-3, with 9 bases matching TRBD2. From germline, CDR1 is WNHNN and CDR2 SYGVQD (reference sequence). The trim removed 11 bases at V and 4 bases at J, leaving 16 bases unmatched. This CDR3 is built from 16 residues. CDR3 coding DNA: TGCGCCCGCATTGCGGGGGCGGGGGGGCCGGCAGATACGCAGTATTTT. Amino acid sequence: CARIAGAGGPADTQYF.

The V call is TRBV7-2, the J call TRBJ1-5, with D perhaps TRBD1 (6 bases). Trimming stripped 1 base from V and 7 bases from J, with 8 bases between. The CDR3 is 13 amino acids. Germline lookup yields CDR1 SGHTA and CDR2 FQGNSA. CDR3 coding DNA: TGTGCCAGCAGCTTAGACAGGGACCAGCCCCAGCATTTT. Its translation is CASSLDRDQPQHF.

This chain joins TRBV7-3 and TRBJ1-1; D is undetermined. Per germline, CDR1 SGHTA and CDR2 FQGTGA. The CDR3 length is 13 residues. The V gene lost 5 bases and the J gene lost 1 base, with 8 bases spanning the gap. The CDR3 region has the DNA TGTGCCAGCAGCCTGACACCGAACACTGAAGCTTTCTTT. Amino acid sequence: CASSLTPNTEAFF.

The genes are TRBV3-1 (or the pseudogene TRBV3-2) and TRBJ2-1; 16 nucleotides align to TRBD2. In germline, CDR1 is LGHDT, CDR2 YNNKEL (reference sequence). V dropped 3 bases and J dropped 12; count of bases not matched to a gene: 5. The CDR3 totals 15 residues. As DNA, the CDR3 is TGTGCCAGCAGCCACGGGACTAGCGGGGGGGCCGGGCAGTTCTTC. Its translation: CASSHGTSGGAGQFF.

The V gene is TRBV4-1, the J gene TRBJ1-6; D unclear. The CDR3 runs 14 residues. Germline V CDR1 and CDR2: MGHRA, YSYEKL. The germline V and J ends were trimmed by 0 bases and 10 bases, with 10 bases remaining between them. The CDR3 sequence: CASSQERGYSPLHF. The CDR3 nucleotides read TGCGCCAGCAGCCAAGAGCGGGGATACTCACCCCTCCACTTT.

The chain has TRBV5-4 and TRBJ2-1; 14 bases fit TRBD2. Per germline, CDR1 SGHNT and CDR2 YYREEE (reference sequence). The J segment lost 6 bases and the V segment lost 4 bases, leaving 9 bases of the junction unmatched. The CDR3 sequence is 17 residues long. This CDR3 is CASSPVSGTSGGNEQFF. The CDR3 DNA is TGTGCCAGCAGCCCCGTTTCGGGGACTAGCGGGGGCAATGAGCAGTTCTTC.

This clone was counted only a few times. V is TRBV6-5 and J is TRBJ1-1; possibly TRBD1 for D (6 bases). Trimming cost V 6 bases and J 8 bases, with 19 bases left between them. The CDR3 is made up of 14 amino acids. CDR1 is MNHEY and CDR2 is SVGAGI in the germline V gene. In DNA, the CDR3 is TGTGCCAGCAGGACCATACCTGACAGGCTCGAAGCTTTCTTT. It is translated as CASRTIPDRLEAFF.